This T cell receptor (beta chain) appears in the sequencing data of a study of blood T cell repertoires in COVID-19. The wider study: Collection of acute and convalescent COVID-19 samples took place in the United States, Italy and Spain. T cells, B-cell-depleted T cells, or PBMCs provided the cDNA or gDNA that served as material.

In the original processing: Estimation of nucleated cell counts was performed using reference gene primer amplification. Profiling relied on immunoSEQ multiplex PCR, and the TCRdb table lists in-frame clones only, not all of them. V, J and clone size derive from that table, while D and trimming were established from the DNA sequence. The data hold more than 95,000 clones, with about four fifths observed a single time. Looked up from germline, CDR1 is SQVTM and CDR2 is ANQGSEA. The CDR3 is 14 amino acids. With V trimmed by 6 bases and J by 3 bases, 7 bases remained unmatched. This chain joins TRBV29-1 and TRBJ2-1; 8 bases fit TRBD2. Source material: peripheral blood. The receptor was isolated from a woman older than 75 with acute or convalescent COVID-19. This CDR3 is CSVASGSDYNEQFF. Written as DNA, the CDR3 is TGCAGCGTCGCGAGCGGGAGTGACTACAATGAGCAGTTCTTC.